This T cell receptor (beta chain) is drawn from a study of response to subunit inactivated influenza vaccine. Whole-study results and caveats: With each seasonal influenza vaccination, the authors suggested, few new T cells are recruited.

Concerning this clonotype itself: Its antigen is currently unknown.

TCRdb reprocessed the RT-PCR reads via MiXCR and lists one record per CDR3 protein. The repertoire holds around 200,000 distinct CDR3 sequences, with about 10% as singletons. The sequence derives from a man between 50 and 59 years old who received an inactivated influenza vaccine. This sample comprised non-naive T cells sorted from PBMCs, obtained on the day of vaccination.

The chain's CDR3 is CASRGTRNTQYF. In nucleotides, the CDR3 is TGTGCCAGCAGAGGGACTAGGAATACGCAGTATTTT. The chain carries TRBV6-6 and TRBJ2-3, with 8 bases matching TRBD2. The CDR3 length is 12 residues. Germline loops: CDR1 MNHNY, CDR2 SVGAGI (reference sequence). J lost 7 bases, V lost 6 bases, and 3 bases had no gene match.